A selection of T cell receptor beta chains follows, all from one sample in a study of blood T cells in healthy people across ages. Via MiXCR, TCRdb re-called the 5' RACE reads, giving one row per CDR3 protein. The sample has hundreds of thousands of distinct CDR3 sequences; 24% are singletons. The sample also formed part of further work on T cells of mothers and their children.

Input material: blood. The receptor set was obtained from a boy between 5 and 17 years old in good health. Each CDR3 is given with its conserved first and last residue. D genes are given only for firm matches. Rows may omit the clone size; those that give it use once, few, many or a size class.

d_gene	abundance	j_gene	v_gene	CDR3aa	CDR3nt
NA	NA	TRBJ2-1	TRBV5-5	CASSLGAVPTIEQFF	TGTGCCAGCAGCTTAGGAGCGGTACCTACAATTGAGCAGTTCTTC
TRBD1	NA	TRBJ1-2	TRBV30	CAWRLAGTANYGYTF	TGTGCCTGGAGGCTTGCCGGGACAGCTAACTATGGCTACACCTTC
TRBD1	NA	TRBJ2-1	TRBV20-1	CSARTLRDSACNEQFF	TGCAGTGCTAGAACTCTAAGGGACAGCGCCTGCAATGAGCAGTTCTTC
NA	NA	TRBJ2-3	TRBV5-1	CASSLVSASTDTQYF	TGCGCCAGCAGCTTGGTTTCAGCTAGCACAGATACGCAGTATTTT
NA	few	TRBJ2-7	TRBV21-1	CASSKARGVYHEQYF	TGTGCCAGCAGCAAGGCTAGGGGGGTCTATCACGAGCAGTACTTC
NA	NA	TRBJ2-7	TRBV5-1	CASSLTVEGYEQYF	TGCGCCAGCAGCTTGACAGTGGAAGGCTACGAGCAGTACTTC
NA	NA	TRBJ1-2	TRBV27	CASSLRPESGYTF	TGTGCCAGCAGTTTGCGGCCAGAGAGCGGCTACACCTTC
TRBD1	few	TRBJ2-7	TRBV29-1	CSALTGSAEQYF	TGCAGCGCGCTGACAGGGTCAGCCGAGCAGTACTTC
NA	NA	TRBJ1-2	TRBV9	CASSPRSNSGTGGYTF	TGTGCCAGCAGCCCACGATCGAATTCAGGGACCGGGGGCTACACCTTC
NA	few	TRBJ1-4	TRBV9	CASSVEGSGEKLFF	TGTGCCAGCAGCGTAGAGGGCTCAGGTGAAAAACTGTTTTTT
NA	NA	TRBJ2-1	TRBV3-1	CASSQYRAGPYNEQFF	TGTGCCAGCAGCCAATACAGGGCAGGGCCCTACAATGAGCAGTTCTTC
TRBD1	few	TRBJ1-2	TRBV20-1	CSASSGTGVDGYTF	TGCAGTGCTAGTTCGGGGACAGGGGTCGATGGCTACACCTTC
NA	NA	TRBJ2-7	TRBV4-1	CASSSETRNEQYF	TGCGCCAGCAGCTCCGAGACTAGAAACGAGCAGTACTTC
TRBD2	NA	TRBJ2-1	TRBV10-3	CAISFGTSGYNEQFF	TGTGCCATCAGTTTCGGGACTAGCGGTTACAATGAGCAGTTCTTC
TRBD1	NA	TRBJ2-7	TRBV20-1	CSAGQGGSFDEQYF	TGCAGTGCGGGACAGGGCGGGAGTTTCGACGAGCAGTACTTC
NA	few	TRBJ1-1	TRBV5-4	CASSLAGDTEAFF	TGTGCCAGCAGCTTGGCCGGGGACACTGAAGCTTTCTTT